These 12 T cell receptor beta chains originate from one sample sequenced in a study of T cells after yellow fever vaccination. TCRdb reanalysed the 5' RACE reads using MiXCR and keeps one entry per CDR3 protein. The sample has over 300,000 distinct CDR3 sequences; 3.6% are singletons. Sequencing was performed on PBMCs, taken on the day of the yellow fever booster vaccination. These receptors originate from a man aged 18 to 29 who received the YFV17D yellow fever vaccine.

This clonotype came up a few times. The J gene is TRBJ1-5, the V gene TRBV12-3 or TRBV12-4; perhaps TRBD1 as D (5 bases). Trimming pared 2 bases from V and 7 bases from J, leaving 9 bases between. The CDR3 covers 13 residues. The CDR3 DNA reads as TGTGCCAGCAGTTTATCAGGGACCCAGCCCCAGCATTTT. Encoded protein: CASSLSGTQPQHF.

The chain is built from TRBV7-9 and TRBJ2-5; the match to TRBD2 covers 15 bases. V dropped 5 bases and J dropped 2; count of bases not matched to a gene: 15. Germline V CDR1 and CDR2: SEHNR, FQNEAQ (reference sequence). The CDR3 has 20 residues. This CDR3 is CASSPTGTSGGPWGQETQYF. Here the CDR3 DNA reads TGTGCCAGCAGCCCCACCGGGACTAGCGGGGGGCCTTGGGGGCAAGAGACCCAGTACTTC.

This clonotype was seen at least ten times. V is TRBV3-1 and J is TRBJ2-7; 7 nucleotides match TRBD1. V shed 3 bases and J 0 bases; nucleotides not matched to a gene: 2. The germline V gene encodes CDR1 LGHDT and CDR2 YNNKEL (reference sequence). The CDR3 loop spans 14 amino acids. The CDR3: CASSHRDSSYEQYF. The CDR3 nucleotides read TGTGCCAGCAGCCATAGGGACAGCTCCTACGAGCAGTACTTC.

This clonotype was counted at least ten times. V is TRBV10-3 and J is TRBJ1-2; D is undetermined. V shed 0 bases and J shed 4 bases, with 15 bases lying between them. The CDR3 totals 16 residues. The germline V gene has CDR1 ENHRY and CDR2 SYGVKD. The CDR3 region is CAISESLGIQLYGYTF. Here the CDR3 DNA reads TGTGCCATCAGTGAGTCGCTGGGGATTCAGCTCTATGGCTACACCTTC.

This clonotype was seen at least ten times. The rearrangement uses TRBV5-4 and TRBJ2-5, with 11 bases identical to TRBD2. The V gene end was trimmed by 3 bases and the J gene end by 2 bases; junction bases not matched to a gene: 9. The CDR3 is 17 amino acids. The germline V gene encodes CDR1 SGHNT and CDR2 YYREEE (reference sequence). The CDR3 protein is CASSSPSGGTLQETQYF. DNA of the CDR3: TGTGCCAGCAGCTCCCCTAGCGGGGGGACTCTACAAGAGACCCAGTACTTC.

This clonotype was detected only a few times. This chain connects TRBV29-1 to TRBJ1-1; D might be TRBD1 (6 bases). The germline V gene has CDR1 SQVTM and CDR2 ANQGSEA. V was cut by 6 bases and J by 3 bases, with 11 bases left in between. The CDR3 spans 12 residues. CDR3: CSVVRQDTEAFF. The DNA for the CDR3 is TGCAGCGTCGTCCGACAGGACACTGAAGCTTTCTTT.

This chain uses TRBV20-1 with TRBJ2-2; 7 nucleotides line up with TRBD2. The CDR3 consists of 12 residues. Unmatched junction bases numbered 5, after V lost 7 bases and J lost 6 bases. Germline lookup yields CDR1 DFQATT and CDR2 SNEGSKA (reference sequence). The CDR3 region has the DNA TGCAGTGGGAGGGGACTATCCGGGGAGCTGTTTTTT. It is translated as CSGRGLSGELFF.

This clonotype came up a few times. Here the CDR3 DNA reads TGTGCCAGCAGGGTTAACTACAATGAGCAGTTCTTC. Translated, it gives CASRVNYNEQFF. V gene TRBV12-3 or TRBV12-4 combines with J gene TRBJ2-1; D is unclear. Between the trimmed V and J ends, which lost 6 bases and 3 bases, there was a span of 6 bases. The CDR3 has 12 amino acids.

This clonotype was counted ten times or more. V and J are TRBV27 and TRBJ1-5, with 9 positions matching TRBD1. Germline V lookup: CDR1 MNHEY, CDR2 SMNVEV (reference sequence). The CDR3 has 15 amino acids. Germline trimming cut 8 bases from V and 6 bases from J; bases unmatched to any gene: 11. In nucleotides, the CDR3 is TGTGCCAGCGCACCTGGGACAGGGTTTTCTCAGCCCCAGCATTTT. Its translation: CASAPGTGFSQPQHF.

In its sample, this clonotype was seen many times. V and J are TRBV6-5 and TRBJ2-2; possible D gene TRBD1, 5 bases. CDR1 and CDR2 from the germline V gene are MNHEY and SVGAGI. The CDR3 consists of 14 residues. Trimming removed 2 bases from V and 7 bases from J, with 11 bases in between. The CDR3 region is CASSYNPQGGELFF. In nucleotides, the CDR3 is TGTGCCAGCAGTTACAACCCCCAGGGCGGGGAGCTGTTTTTT.

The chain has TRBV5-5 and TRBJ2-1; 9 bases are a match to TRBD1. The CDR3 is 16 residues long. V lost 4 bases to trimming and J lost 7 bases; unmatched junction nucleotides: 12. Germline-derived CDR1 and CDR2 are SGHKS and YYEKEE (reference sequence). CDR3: CASSQRTGELGNEQFF. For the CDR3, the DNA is TGTGCCAGCAGCCAAAGGACAGGGGAACTCGGGAATGAGCAGTTCTTC.

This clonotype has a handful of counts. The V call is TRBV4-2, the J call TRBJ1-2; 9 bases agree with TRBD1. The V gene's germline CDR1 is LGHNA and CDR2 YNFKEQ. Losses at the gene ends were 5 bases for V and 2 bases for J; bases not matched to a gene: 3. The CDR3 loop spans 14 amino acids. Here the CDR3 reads CASSFDRGNYGYTF. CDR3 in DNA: TGTGCCAGCAGCTTCGACAGGGGGAACTATGGCTACACCTTC.